Reported below is one T cell receptor (beta chain). These data belong to a study of CD8 T cells in ankylosing spondylitis. TCRdb ran MiXCR on the 5' RACE reads and lists one entry per CDR3 protein. The profile shows 230,000 or so distinct CDR3 sequences, 15% to 20% of them singletons. V was clipped by 5 bases and J by 0 bases, with 14 bases between them. Germline CDR1 is DFQATT and CDR2 is SNEGSKA (reference sequence). This CDR3 is 15 amino acids long. The sample taken for sequencing was blood, either unsorted or a sorted T cell fraction (not recorded which). The sequence came from a male donor with ankylosing spondylitis or in good health (not recorded which). The gene calls are TRBV20-1 and TRBJ2-1; D may be TRBD2 (6 bases). The CDR3: CSAPERGSSYNEQFF. In nucleotides, the CDR3 is TGCAGTGCTCCGGAACGGGGGAGCTCCTACAATGAGCAGTTCTTC.